This T cell receptor beta chain was sequenced for a study of naive CD8 T cells in extremely preterm neonates. V was shortened by 8 bases and J by 1 base, with 9 bases between the two germline ends. CDR1 SNHLY and CDR2 FYNNEI come from the germline V gene. The CDR3 is 13 residues long. Points on this clone: Its target is not known.

The data were produced by immunoSEQ multiplex PCR, yet TCRdb's version contains in-frame clones alone and is incomplete. Of over 4,500 clones listed, around 97% are singletons. General study points: Term neonates 0.4%, young children about 0.031%, adults 0.01%; preterm neonates shared around 2.6%.

Without labor or membrane rupture, elective cesareans at about 35-43 weeks supplied term cord blood. The sample holds sorted live naive CD8+ CD45RA+CCR7+ T cells. The chain joins TRBV2 to TRBJ2-1; tentative D call: TRBD2 (5 bases). Sequencing was done on a sample of naive CD8+ T cells from cord blood. The sequence was obtained from a newborn in good health. In nucleotides, the CDR3 is TGTGCCAGCGGACTGTCTTCCTACAATGAGCAGTTCTTC. As protein: CASGLSSYNEQFF.